These 3 T cell receptor beta chains originate from one sample sequenced in a study of blood T cell repertoires in COVID-19. Generated by immunoSEQ multiplex PCR, the TCRdb table keeps only in-frame clones and is missing some. The sample records 9,500 to 15,000 clones, less than 80% being singletons. Sequenced input: peripheral blood. The source is a man aged 55-75 years with COVID-19, enrolled during active disease.

This sequence joins TRBV7-6 and TRBJ2-1; tentative D call: TRBD2 (6 bases). Germline V lookup: CDR1 SGHVS, CDR2 FNYEAQ. Trimming stripped 3 bases from V and 7 bases from J, with 16 bases between. The CDR3 is 15 residues long. The CDR3 region has the DNA TGTGCCAGCAGCTTTCCGGGACTCGTAGGGAATGAGCAGTTCTTC. It yields the protein CASSFPGLVGNEQFF.

DNA for the CDR3: TGTGCCAGCAGCTTAAAACTAGCGGGGGGAGAGACCCAGTACTTC. Protein product: CASSLKLAGGETQYF. The chain is built from TRBV5-4 and TRBJ2-5; 12 bases match TRBD2. Looked up from germline, CDR1 is SGHNT and CDR2 is YYREEE (reference sequence). The CDR3 runs 15 residues. V gave up 2 bases and J gave up 4 bases; unmatched junction bases: 3.

The chain combines TRBV11-2 with TRBJ2-5, with TRBD2 as a possible D gene (5 bases). Germline V gives CDR1 SGHAT, CDR2 FQNNGV. This CDR3 spans 13 amino acids. Trimming pared 5 bases from V and 3 bases from J, leaving 10 bases between. The CDR3 loop reads CASSLLGKETQYF. The CDR3 nucleotides read TGTGCCAGCAGCCTACTAGGGAAAGAGACCCAGTACTTC.